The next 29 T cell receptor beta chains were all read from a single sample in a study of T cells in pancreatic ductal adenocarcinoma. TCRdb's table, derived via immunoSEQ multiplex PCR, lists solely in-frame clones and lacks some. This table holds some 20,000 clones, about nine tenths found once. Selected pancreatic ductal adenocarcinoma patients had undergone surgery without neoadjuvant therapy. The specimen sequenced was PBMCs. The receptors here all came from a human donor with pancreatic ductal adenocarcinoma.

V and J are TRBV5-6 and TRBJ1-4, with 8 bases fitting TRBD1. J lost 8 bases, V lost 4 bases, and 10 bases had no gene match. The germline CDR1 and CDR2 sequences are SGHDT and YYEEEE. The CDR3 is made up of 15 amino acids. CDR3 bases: TGTGCCAGCAGCCCCCAGGGGGCGGGAAGAGAAAAACTGTTTTTT. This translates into CASSPQGAGREKLFF.

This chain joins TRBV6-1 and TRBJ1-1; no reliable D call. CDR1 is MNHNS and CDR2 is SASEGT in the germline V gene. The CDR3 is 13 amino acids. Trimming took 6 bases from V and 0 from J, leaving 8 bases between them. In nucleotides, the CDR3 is TGTGCCAGCAGCAAGACACTGAACACTGAAGCTTTCTTT. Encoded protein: CASSKTLNTEAFF.

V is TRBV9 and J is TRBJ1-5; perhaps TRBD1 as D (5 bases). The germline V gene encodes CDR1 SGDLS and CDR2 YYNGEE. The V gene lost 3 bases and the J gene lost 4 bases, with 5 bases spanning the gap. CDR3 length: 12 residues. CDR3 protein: CASSAGNQPQHF. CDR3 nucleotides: TGTGCCAGCAGCGCAGGGAATCAGCCCCAGCATTTT.

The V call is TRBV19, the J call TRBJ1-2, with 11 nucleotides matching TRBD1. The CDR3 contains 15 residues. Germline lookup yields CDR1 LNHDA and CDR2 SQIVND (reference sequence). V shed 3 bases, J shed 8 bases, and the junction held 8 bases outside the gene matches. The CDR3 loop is CASSIDGQGAGGYTF. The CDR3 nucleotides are TGTGCCAGTAGTATCGACGGACAGGGGGCCGGCGGCTACACCTTC.

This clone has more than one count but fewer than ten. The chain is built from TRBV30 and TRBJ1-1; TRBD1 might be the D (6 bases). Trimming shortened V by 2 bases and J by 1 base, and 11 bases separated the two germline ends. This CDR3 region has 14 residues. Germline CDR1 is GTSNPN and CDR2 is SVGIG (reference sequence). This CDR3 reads CAWSRGFANTEAFF. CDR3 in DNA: TGTGCCTGGAGTAGGGGGTTCGCGAACACTGAAGCTTTCTTT.

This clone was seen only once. CDR3 residues: CSVVGQFNYGYTF. CDR3 DNA: TGCAGCGTTGTGGGACAATTTAACTATGGCTACACCTTC. The gene calls are TRBV29-1 and TRBJ1-2; possibly TRBD1 for D (6 bases). Trimming removed 4 bases from V and 1 base from J, with 10 bases in between. The CDR3 spans 13 residues. Germline V gene sequence: CDR1 SQVTM, CDR2 ANQGSEA.

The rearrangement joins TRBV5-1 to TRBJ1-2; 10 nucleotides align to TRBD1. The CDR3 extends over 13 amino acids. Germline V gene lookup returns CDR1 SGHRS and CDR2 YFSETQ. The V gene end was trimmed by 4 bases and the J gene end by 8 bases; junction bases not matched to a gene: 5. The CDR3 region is CASSEGQGGGYTF. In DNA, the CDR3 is TGCGCCAGCAGCGAAGGACAGGGGGGAGGCTACACCTTC.

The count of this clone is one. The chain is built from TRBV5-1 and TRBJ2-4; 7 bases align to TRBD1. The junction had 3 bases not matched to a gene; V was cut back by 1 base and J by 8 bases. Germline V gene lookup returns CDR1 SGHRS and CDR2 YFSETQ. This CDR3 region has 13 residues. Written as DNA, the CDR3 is TGCGCCAGCAGCTTGAACAGGGGCGACATTCAGTACTTC. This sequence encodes CASSLNRGDIQYF.

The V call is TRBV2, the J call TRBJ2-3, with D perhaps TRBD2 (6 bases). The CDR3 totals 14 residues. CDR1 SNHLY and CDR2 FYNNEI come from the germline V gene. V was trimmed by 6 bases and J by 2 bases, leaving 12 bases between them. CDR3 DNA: TGTGCCAGCAGGTGGGACTCTTCCACAGATACGCAGTATTTT. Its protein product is CASRWDSSTDTQYF. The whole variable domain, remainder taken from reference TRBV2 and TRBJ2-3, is EPEVTQTPSHQVTQMGQEVILRCVPISNHLYFYWYRQILGQKVEFLVSFYNNEISEKSEIFDDQFSVERPDGSNFTLKIRSTKLEDSAMYFCASRWDSSTDTQYFGPGTRLTVL.

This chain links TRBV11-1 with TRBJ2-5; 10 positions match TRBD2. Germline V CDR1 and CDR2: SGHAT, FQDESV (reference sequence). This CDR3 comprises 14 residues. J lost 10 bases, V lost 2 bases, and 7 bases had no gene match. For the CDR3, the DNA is TGTGCCAGCAGCTTAAAAGCGGGGGGGAGAGGCCAGTACTTC. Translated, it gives CASSLKAGGRGQYF.

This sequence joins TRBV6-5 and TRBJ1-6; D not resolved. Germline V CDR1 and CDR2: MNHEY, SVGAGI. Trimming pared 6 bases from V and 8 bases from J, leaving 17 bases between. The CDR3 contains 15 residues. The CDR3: CASRPNQVLDSPLHF. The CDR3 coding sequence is TGTGCCAGCAGGCCGAACCAGGTACTTGATTCACCCCTCCACTTT.

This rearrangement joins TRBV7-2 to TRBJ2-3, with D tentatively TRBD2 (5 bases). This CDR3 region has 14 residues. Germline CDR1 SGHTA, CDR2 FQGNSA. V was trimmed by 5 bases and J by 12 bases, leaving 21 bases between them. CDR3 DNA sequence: TGTGCCAGCAGCCCATTTACCAGAACTAGTGCACAGTATTTT. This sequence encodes CASSPFTRTSAQYF.

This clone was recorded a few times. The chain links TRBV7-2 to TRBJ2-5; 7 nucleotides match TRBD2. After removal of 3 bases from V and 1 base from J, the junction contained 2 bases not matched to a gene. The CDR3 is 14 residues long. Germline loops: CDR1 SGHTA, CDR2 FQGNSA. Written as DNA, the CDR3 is TGTGCCAGCAGCTTCCAGCGGGGCCAAGAGACCCAGTACTTC. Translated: CASSFQRGQETQYF.

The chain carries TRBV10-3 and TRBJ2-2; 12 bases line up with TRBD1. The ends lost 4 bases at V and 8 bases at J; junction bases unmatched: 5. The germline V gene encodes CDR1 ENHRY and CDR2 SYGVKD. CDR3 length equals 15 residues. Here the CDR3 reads CAISGPGQGAGELFF. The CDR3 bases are TGTGCCATCAGTGGCCCGGGACAGGGGGCGGGGGAGCTGTTTTTT.

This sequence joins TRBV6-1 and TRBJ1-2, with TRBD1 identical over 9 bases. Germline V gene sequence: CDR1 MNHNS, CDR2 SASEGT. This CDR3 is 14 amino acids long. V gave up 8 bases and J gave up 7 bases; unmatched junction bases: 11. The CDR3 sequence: CASSRTGGGSGYTF. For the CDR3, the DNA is TGTGCCAGCTCTAGAACAGGGGGCGGGAGTGGCTACACCTTC.

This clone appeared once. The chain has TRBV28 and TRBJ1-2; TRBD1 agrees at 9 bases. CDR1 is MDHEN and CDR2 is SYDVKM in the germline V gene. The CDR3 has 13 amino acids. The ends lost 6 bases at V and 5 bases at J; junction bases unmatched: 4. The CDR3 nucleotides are TGTGCCAGCAGCCGGGACAGGGTTTATGGCTACACCTTC. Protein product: CASSRDRVYGYTF.

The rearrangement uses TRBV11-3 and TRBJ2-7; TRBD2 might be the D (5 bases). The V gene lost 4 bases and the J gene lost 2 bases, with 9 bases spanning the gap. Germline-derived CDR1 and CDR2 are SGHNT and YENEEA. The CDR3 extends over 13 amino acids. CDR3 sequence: CASSWFGTYEQYF. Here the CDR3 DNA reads TGTGCCAGCAGCTGGTTCGGGACCTACGAGCAGTACTTC.

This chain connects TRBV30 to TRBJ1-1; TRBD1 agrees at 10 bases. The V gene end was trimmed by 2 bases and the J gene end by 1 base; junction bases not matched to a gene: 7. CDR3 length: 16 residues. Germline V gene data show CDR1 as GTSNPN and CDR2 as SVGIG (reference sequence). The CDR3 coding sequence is TGTGCCTGGAGTTGGGGGACAGGGGCACCGAACACTGAAGCTTTCTTT. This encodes CAWSWGTGAPNTEAFF.

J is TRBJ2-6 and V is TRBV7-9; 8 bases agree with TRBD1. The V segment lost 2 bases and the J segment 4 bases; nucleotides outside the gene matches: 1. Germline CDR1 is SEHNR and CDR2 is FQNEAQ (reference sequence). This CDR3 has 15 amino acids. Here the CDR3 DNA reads TGTGCCAGCAGCTTACAGGGGGCCGGGGCCAACGTCCTGACTTTC. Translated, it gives CASSLQGAGANVLTF.

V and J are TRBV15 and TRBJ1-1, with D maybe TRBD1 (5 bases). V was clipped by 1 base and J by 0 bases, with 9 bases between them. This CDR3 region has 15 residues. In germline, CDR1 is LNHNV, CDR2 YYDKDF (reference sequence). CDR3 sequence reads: CATSRADRMNTEAFF. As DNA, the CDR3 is TGTGCCACCAGCAGAGCAGACAGAATGAACACTGAAGCTTTCTTT.

The DNA of the CDR3 is TGCGCCAGCAGCCAAGAAGGCAGGGGGGGAAACACCATATATTTT. It specifies CASSQEGRGGNTIYF. The chain has TRBV4-1 and TRBJ1-3; 7 bases agree with TRBD1. Germline CDR1 MGHRA, CDR2 YSYEKL. The J segment lost 4 bases and the V segment lost 0 bases, leaving 3 bases of the junction unmatched. This CDR3 contains 15 residues.

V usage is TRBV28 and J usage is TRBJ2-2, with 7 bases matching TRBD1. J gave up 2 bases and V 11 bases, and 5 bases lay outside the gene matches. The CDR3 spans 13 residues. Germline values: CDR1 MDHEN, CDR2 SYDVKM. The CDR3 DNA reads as TGTGCCGGGGGACAGTTAAACACCGGGGAGCTGTTTTTT. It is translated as CAGGQLNTGELFF.

Here the CDR3 DNA reads TGTGCCAGCAGGGATAGCGGCGCAGATACGCAGTATTTT. Protein: CASRDSGADTQYF. The chain combines TRBV28 with TRBJ2-3; a weak D match, TRBD2 (6 bases). The CDR3 is 13 amino acids. V was trimmed by 6 bases and J by 4 bases, leaving 11 bases between them. Germline V gene data show CDR1 as MDHEN and CDR2 as SYDVKM.

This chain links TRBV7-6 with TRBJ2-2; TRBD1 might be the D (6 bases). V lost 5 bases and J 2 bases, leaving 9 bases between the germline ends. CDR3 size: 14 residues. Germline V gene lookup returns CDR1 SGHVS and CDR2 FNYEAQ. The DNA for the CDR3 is TGTGCCAGCAGCCCGACAGGAAACACCGGGGAGCTGTTTTTT. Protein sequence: CASSPTGNTGELFF.

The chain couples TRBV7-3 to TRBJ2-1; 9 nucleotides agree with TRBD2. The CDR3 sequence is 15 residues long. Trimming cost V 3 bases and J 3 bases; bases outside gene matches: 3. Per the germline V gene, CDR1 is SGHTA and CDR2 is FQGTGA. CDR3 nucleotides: TGTGCCAGCAGCTTGGGCGGGGGGGACTACAATGAGCAGTTCTTC. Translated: CASSLGGGDYNEQFF.

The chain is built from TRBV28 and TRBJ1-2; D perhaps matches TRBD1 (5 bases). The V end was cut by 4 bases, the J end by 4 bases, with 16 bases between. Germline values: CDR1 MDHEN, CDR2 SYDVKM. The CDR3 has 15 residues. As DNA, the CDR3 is TGTGCCAGCAGTTACGGCACAGGCAGGAGCTATGGCTACACCTTC. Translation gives CASSYGTGRSYGYTF.

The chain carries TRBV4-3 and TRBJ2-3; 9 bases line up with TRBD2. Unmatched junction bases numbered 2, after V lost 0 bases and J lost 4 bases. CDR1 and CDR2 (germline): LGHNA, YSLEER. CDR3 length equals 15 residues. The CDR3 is CASSQEGGGADTQYF. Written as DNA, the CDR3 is TGCGCCAGCAGCCAAGAAGGCGGGGGGGCAGATACGCAGTATTTT.

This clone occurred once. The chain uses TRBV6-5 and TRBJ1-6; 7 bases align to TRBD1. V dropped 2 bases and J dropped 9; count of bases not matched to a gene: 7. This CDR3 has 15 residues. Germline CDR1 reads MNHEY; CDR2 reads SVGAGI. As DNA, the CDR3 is TGTGCCAGCAGTTACGCCCGGCAGGGGGGTTCACCCCTCCACTTT. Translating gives CASSYARQGGSPLHF.

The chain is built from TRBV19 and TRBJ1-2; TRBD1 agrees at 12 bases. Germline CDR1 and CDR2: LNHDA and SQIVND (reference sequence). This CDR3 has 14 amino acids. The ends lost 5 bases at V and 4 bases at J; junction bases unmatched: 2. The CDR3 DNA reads TGTGCCAGTAGTCGGGACAGGGGGCTCTATGGCTACACCTTC. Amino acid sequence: CASSRDRGLYGYTF.